The 26 T cell receptor beta chains below all came from one sample that was sequenced in a study of high-grade serous ovarian cancer treatment subgroups. Tumor tissue was taken before any definitive surgery or chemotherapy was given. Using immunoSEQ multiplex PCR, the repertoire was profiled, and TCRdb retains in-frame clones only, with some absent. Altogether 5,500 to 7,500 clones are present, 75% to 85% being singletons, with the ten largest covering 8% to 13%. Sequenced material: tumor tissue. These receptors were collected from a human donor with high-grade serous ovarian cancer.

Here the CDR3 reads CAGTPPGFYEQYF. The CDR3 DNA reads as TGTGCCGGCACCCCCCCAGGCTTCTACGAGCAGTACTTC. The chain couples TRBV6-6 to TRBJ2-7; D not resolved. V lost 11 bases and J lost 3, with 17 bases in between. The CDR3 has 13 amino acids. The germline gives CDR1 MNHNY, CDR2 SVGAGI (reference sequence).

The chain uses TRBV15 and TRBJ2-2; D remains ambiguous. CDR3 length: 17 amino acids. V was trimmed by 0 bases and J by 2 bases, leaving 13 bases between them. The germline V gene has CDR1 LNHNV and CDR2 YYDKDF (reference sequence). The CDR3 DNA reads as TGTGCCACCAGCAGAGATCAAAGGGTGGCAAACACCGGGGAGCTGTTTTTT. As protein: CATSRDQRVANTGELFF.

J is TRBJ1-1 and V is TRBV11-2; D perhaps matches TRBD1 (5 bases). CDR1 and CDR2 (germline): SGHAT, FQNNGV. The CDR3 spans 12 residues. V was shortened by 4 bases and J by 7 bases, with 10 bases between the two germline ends. CDR3 DNA: TGTGCCAGCAGCTCTCAAAGGGGTGAAGCTTTCTTT. Residues: CASSSQRGEAFF.

This clone was counted between two and nine times. The chain is built from TRBV4-3 and TRBJ2-2; D is perhaps TRBD2 (5 bases). CDR3 length: 14 residues. Germline V gene sequence: CDR1 LGHNA, CDR2 YSLEER. Trimming stripped 5 bases from V and 2 bases from J, with 9 bases between. CDR3 loop: CASSEDSNTGELFF. The CDR3 DNA is TGCGCCAGCAGCGAGGACTCCAACACCGGGGAGCTGTTTTTT.

The V call is TRBV7-6, the J call TRBJ1-6; weak D call: TRBD1 (5 bases). Germline lookup yields CDR1 SGHVS and CDR2 FNYEAQ. Between the trimmed V and J ends, which lost 5 bases and 6 bases, there was a span of 11 bases. The CDR3 runs 14 residues. CDR3 in amino acids: CASSRDGTNSPLHF. The DNA of the CDR3 is TGTGCCAGCAGCCGGGACGGGACTAATTCACCCCTCCACTTT.

V usage is TRBV9 and J usage is TRBJ2-3; the match to TRBD2 covers 8 bases. Per the germline V gene, CDR1 is SGDLS and CDR2 is YYNGEE. The V and J ends lost 0 bases and 0 bases, in that order; junction bases with no gene match: 3. The CDR3 is 16 residues long. CDR3 sequence (DNA): TGTGCCAGCAGCGTAGGACTAGCGTGGAGCACAGATACGCAGTATTTT. It specifies CASSVGLAWSTDTQYF.

This chain uses TRBV7-8 with TRBJ2-7; either TRBD1 or TRBD2 may supply D (5 bases each). CDR1 is SGHVS and CDR2 is FQNEAQ in the germline V gene. The CDR3 loop spans 15 amino acids. Trimming stripped 5 bases from V and 2 bases from J, with 16 bases between. DNA for the CDR3: TGTGCCAGCAGCAGAGCCGGGGCGGATACCTACGAGCAGTACTTC. Amino acid sequence: CASSRAGADTYEQYF.

The chain uses TRBV28 and TRBJ2-7; TRBD1 is a possible D gene (6 bases). V dropped 5 bases and J dropped 2 bases, with 16 bases sitting between them. The CDR3 contains 15 residues. Looked up from germline, CDR1 is MDHEN and CDR2 is SYDVKM. The CDR3 sequence: CASSPPGHPTYEQYF. The CDR3 DNA is TGTGCCAGCAGTCCTCCGGGACACCCTACCTACGAGCAGTACTTC.

The chain joins TRBV15 to TRBJ2-6, with unresolved D. There are 16 residues in the CDR3. V was clipped by 4 bases and J by 4 bases, with 14 bases between them. The germline gives CDR1 LNHNV, CDR2 YYDKDF (reference sequence). The CDR3 DNA follows: TGTGCCACCAGCATTGGAGTCGCTCTGGGGGCCAACGTCCTGACTTTC. It encodes CATSIGVALGANVLTF.

This clone was seen a few times. The chain uses TRBV30 and TRBJ2-7, with D hard to call. Looked up from germline, CDR1 is GTSNPN and CDR2 is SVGIG (reference sequence). This CDR3 comprises 14 residues. CDR3 nucleotide sequence: TGTGCTCCGAACCTAATTACTGACGACTACGAGCAGTACTTC. This gives the protein CAPNLITDDYEQYF.

The CDR3 here is CASSLERATNNEQFF. Here the CDR3 DNA reads TGTGCCAGCAGTTTAGAGCGGGCCACGAACAATGAGCAGTTCTTC. This sequence joins TRBV28 and TRBJ2-1, with D perhaps TRBD2 (6 bases). Between the trimmed V and J ends, which lost 2 bases and 5 bases, there was a span of 13 bases. CDR3 length: 15 residues. Germline CDR1 MDHEN, CDR2 SYDVKM. Supplemented by reference TRBV28 and TRBJ2-1, the full variable domain reads DVKVTQSSRYLVKRTGEKVFLECVQDMDHENMFWYRQDPGLGLRLIYFSYDVKMKEKGDIPEGYSVSREKKERFSLILESASTNQTSMYLCASSLERATNNEQFFGPGTRLTVL.

The chain employs TRBV27 and TRBJ2-7, with D possibly being TRBD2 (6 bases). V was trimmed by 0 bases and J by 2 bases, leaving 11 bases between them. This CDR3 contains 15 residues. The germline V gene has CDR1 MNHEY and CDR2 SMNVEV (reference sequence). CDR3 DNA: TGTGCCAGCAGTTTATCTGTGGGGAGGACCTACGAGCAGTACTTC. It encodes CASSLSVGRTYEQYF.

CDR3 residues: CASSFGSAGGETQYF. The DNA for the CDR3 is TGTGCCAGCAGCTTCGGCTCAGCGGGGGGGGAGACCCAGTACTTC. V usage is TRBV7-7 and J usage is TRBJ2-5; 10 positions match TRBD2. Germline loops: CDR1 SSHAT, CDR2 FNYEAQ (reference sequence). The CDR3 has 15 residues. V dropped 3 bases and J dropped 5; count of bases not matched to a gene: 6.

This clone showed up just a few times. V usage is TRBV6-5 and J usage is TRBJ1-1; perhaps TRBD1 as D (5 bases). Germline CDR1 and CDR2: MNHEY and SVGAGI. V lost 10 bases and J 10 bases, leaving 13 bases between the germline ends. CDR3 length equals 10 residues. In DNA, the CDR3 is TGTGCCACCTGGGGCGGGGGAGCTTTCTTT. Amino acids: CATWGGGAFF.

This clone has just one count. The genes are TRBV14 and TRBJ2-5; D unresolved. V was pared by 0 bases and J by 5 bases, with 13 bases between. This CDR3 is built from 15 residues. Looked up from germline, CDR1 is SGHDN and CDR2 is FVKESK. CDR3 loop: CASSQDYTAQETQYF. In DNA form, the CDR3 reads TGTGCCAGCAGCCAAGATTACACGGCCCAGGAGACCCAGTACTTC.

J is TRBJ2-7 and V is TRBV7-8; 9 nucleotides align to TRBD1. This CDR3 has 15 residues. Germline CDR1 reads SGHVS; CDR2 reads FQNEAQ. V lost 3 bases, J lost 1 base, and 4 bases stayed unmatched. CDR3 residues: CASSFDRGASYEQYF. Written as DNA, the CDR3 is TGTGCCAGCAGCTTTGACAGGGGGGCATCCTACGAGCAGTACTTC. The entire variable domain, with the rest obtained from reference TRBV7-8 and TRBJ2-7, is as follows: GAGVSQSPRYKVAKRGQDVALRCDPISGHVSLFWYQQALGQGPEFLTYFQNEAQLDKSGLPSDRFFAERPEGSVSTLKIQRTQQEDSAVYLCASSFDRGASYEQYFGPGTRLTVT.

The rearrangement uses TRBV27 and TRBJ2-5; no reliable D call. This CDR3 is 16 amino acids long. Trimming cost V 6 bases and J 6 bases, with 23 bases left between them. CDR1 is MNHEY and CDR2 is SMNVEV in the germline V gene (reference sequence). CDR3 loop: CASRGVAALCVKTQYF. Written as DNA, the CDR3 is TGTGCCAGCAGGGGTGTAGCAGCGCTGTGCGTGAAGACCCAGTACTTC.

The rearrangement uses TRBV29-1 and TRBJ2-3; no firm D call. Trimming shortened V by 4 bases and J by 1 base, and 6 bases separated the two germline ends. Per the germline V gene, CDR1 is SQVTM and CDR2 is ANQGSEA. The CDR3 is made up of 12 amino acids. The CDR3 protein is CSVAPRTDTQYF. The CDR3 nucleotides are TGCAGCGTTGCTCCCCGCACAGATACGCAGTATTTT.

As DNA, the CDR3 is TGTGCCAGCAGCTTAGTATCCGGCAGGGCTACTGGTCGGGAGCAGTACTTC. Its translation is CASSLVSGRATGREQYF. The J gene is TRBJ2-7, the V gene TRBV7-9; possibly TRBD1 for D (5 bases). Germline CDR1 SEHNR, CDR2 FQNEAQ (reference sequence). The V and J ends lost 1 base and 7 bases respectively, with 23 bases between them. This CDR3 has 17 amino acids.

This chain joins TRBV7-9 and TRBJ1-4, with 8 nucleotides matching TRBD1. CDR1 SEHNR and CDR2 FQNEAQ come from the germline V gene (reference sequence). This CDR3 has 15 amino acids. The V and J ends lost 5 bases and 6 bases, in that order; junction bases with no gene match: 8. Here the CDR3 DNA reads TGTGCCAGCAGCCCCGGACAGGGAGGGGATGAAAAACTGTTTTTT. Residues: CASSPGQGGDEKLFF.

The chain couples TRBV13 to TRBJ1-2; no definite D call. CDR1 and CDR2 from the germline V gene are PRHDT and FYEKMQ (reference sequence). V dropped 5 bases and J dropped 4 bases, with 20 bases sitting between them. This CDR3 spans 16 amino acids. CDR3 in amino acids: CASSLRRDLIVYGYTF. Here the CDR3 DNA reads TGTGCCAGCAGCCTACGACGCGATCTCATCGTCTATGGCTACACCTTC.

The rearrangement links TRBV28 to TRBJ2-7, with 7 bases lining up with TRBD2. Germline V gives CDR1 MDHEN, CDR2 SYDVKM. The CDR3 extends over 16 amino acids. V was pared by 3 bases and J by 1 base, with 9 bases of the junction left unmatched. The CDR3, as DNA: TGTGCCAGCAGTTTGGGGGTACTAGCGCTTTCCTACGAGCAGTACTTC. Translated: CASSLGVLALSYEQYF.

This clone was seen once. The V gene is TRBV19, the J gene TRBJ2-3; the D gene is possibly TRBD2 (6 bases). CDR1 LNHDA and CDR2 SQIVND come from the germline V gene (reference sequence). This CDR3 is built from 16 residues. Trimming removed 0 bases at V and 5 bases at J, with 15 bases between. DNA for the CDR3: TGTGCCAGTAGTATAGATCTGGGCGGGGTCGGAGATACGCAGTATTTT. Translated: CASSIDLGGVGDTQYF.

This clone appeared once. The chain is built from TRBV28 and TRBJ1-3; perhaps TRBD1 as D (5 bases). The CDR3 totals 15 residues. V shed 7 bases and J shed 0 bases, with 13 bases lying between them. Germline V gene sequence: CDR1 MDHEN, CDR2 SYDVKM. CDR3 nucleotide sequence: TGTGCCAGCACGGGGACTCCCTACTCTGGAAACACCATATATTTT. Protein sequence: CASTGTPYSGNTIYF.

The CDR3: CASSRGDGYTF. DNA for the CDR3: TGTGCCAGCAGCCGGGGAGATGGCTACACCTTC. This chain connects TRBV5-6 to TRBJ1-2; D not resolved. The germline gives CDR1 SGHDT, CDR2 YYEEEE. The CDR3 extends over 11 amino acids. The V end was cut by 4 bases, the J end by 6 bases, with 7 bases between.

This chain joins TRBV25-1 and TRBJ2-5, with D uncertain. Trimming took off 3 bases at V and 5 bases at J, with 19 bases between the two ends. This CDR3 is built from 16 residues. Germline V gives CDR1 MGHDK, CDR2 SYGVNS. CDR3 sequence (DNA): TGTGCCAGCAGTGATCTCTCGGCCCCCGGTTGGGAGACCCAGTACTTC. Translation: CASSDLSAPGWETQYF.